The 27 T cell receptor beta chains given below trace back to one sample, sequenced in a study of blood T cell repertoires in COVID-19. Generated by immunoSEQ multiplex PCR, the TCRdb table keeps only in-frame clones and is missing some. In the table there are about 180,000 clones, more than 75% of which are singletons. Input material: PBMCs or T cells enriched from blood (not recorded which). The origin of the receptors is a woman aged 25 to 45 who had recovered from COVID-19.

The chain links TRBV6-1 to TRBJ2-7; 8 nucleotides line up with TRBD1. The CDR3 has 14 residues. Trimming removed 3 bases from V and 5 bases from J; junction bases left unmatched: 6. The V gene's germline CDR1 is MNHNS and CDR2 SASEGT. The CDR3 is CASSEGQGAHEQYF. In nucleotides, the CDR3 is TGTGCCAGCAGTGAGGGGCAGGGGGCCCACGAGCAGTACTTC.

V gene TRBV7-9 combines with J gene TRBJ1-6; the D is unclear. Trimming took off 0 bases at V and 11 bases at J, with 11 bases between the two ends. CDR1 and CDR2 from the germline V gene are SEHNR and FQNEAQ (reference sequence). CDR3 length equals 14 residues. Here the CDR3 DNA reads TGTGCCAGCAGCTTAGCTGCGGGAATTGCACCCCTCCACTTT. Its translation: CASSLAAGIAPLHF. Filled out from reference TRBV7-9 and TRBJ1-6, the complete variable domain reads DTGVSQNPRHKITKRGQNVTFRCDPISEHNRLYWYRQTLGQGPEFLTYFQNEAQLEKSRLLSDRFSAERPKGSFSTLEIQRTEQGDSAMYLCASSLAAGIAPLHFGNGTRLTVT.

A note on this clone: A junction boundary mismatches the germline segment, possibly from a read error. The CDR3 DNA sequence: TGTGCCAGCAGTGAAGACAATGGCACGAGAGGGTCCTTC. This encodes CASSEDNGTRGSF. The chain recombines TRBV2 with TRBJ2-4; D possibly corresponds to TRBD2 (5 bases). Germline CDR1 is SNHLY and CDR2 is FYNNEI. The CDR3 loop spans 13 amino acids.

The rearrangement uses TRBV19 and TRBJ1-1; D call uncertain. Germline V gene data show CDR1 as LNHDA and CDR2 as SQIVND (reference sequence). The CDR3 runs to 14 residues. V gave up 5 bases and J gave up 1 base, with 11 bases separating them. The CDR3 nucleotides read TGTGCCAGTAGTTCCCAAAACAGGAACACTGAAGCTTTCTTT. Encoded protein: CASSSQNRNTEAFF. Looking up the rest from reference TRBV19 and TRBJ1-1 gives the full variable domain: DGGITQSPKYLFRKEGQNVTLSCEQNLNHDAMYWYRQDPGQGLRLIYYSQIVNDFQKGDIAEGYSVSREKKESFPLTVTSAQKNPTAFYLCASSSQNRNTEAFFGQGTRLTVV.

The chain combines TRBV28 with TRBJ2-2; 7 positions match TRBD2. Trimming took 2 bases from V and 1 from J; bases not matched to a gene: 4. This CDR3 is 16 amino acids long. In germline, CDR1 is MDHEN, CDR2 SYDVKM. The CDR3: CASSLSGGRNTGELFF. CDR3 DNA sequence: TGTGCCAGCAGTTTAAGCGGCGGGAGGAACACCGGGGAGCTGTTTTTT.

The chain is built from TRBV13 and TRBJ2-7; the match to TRBD1 covers 10 bases. V trimming: 5 bases; J trimming: 5 bases; junction bases outside the gene matches: 6. This CDR3 comprises 14 residues. From germline, CDR1 is PRHDT and CDR2 FYEKMQ (reference sequence). The CDR3, as DNA: TGTGCCAGCAGCCCGGGACAGGGGTTCGACGAGCAGTACTTC. Translation: CASSPGQGFDEQYF. The full variable domain, rest sourced from reference TRBV13 and TRBJ2-7, is AAGVIQSPRHLIKEKRETATLKCYPIPRHDTVYWYQQGPGQDPQFLISFYEKMQSDKGSIPDRFSAQQFSDYHSELNMSSLELGDSALYFCASSPGQGFDEQYFGPGTRLTVT.

The chain has TRBV29-1 and TRBJ2-1; 8 bases are a match to TRBD2. The CDR3 consists of 14 residues. The V and J ends lost 6 bases and 8 bases, in that order; junction bases with no gene match: 12. Germline V lookup: CDR1 SQVTM, CDR2 ANQGSEA. The CDR3 bases are TGCAGCGTCGCTGGACTAGCTGATTTCCATGAGCAGTTCTTC. It yields the protein CSVAGLADFHEQFF.

In nucleotides, the CDR3 is TGTGCCAGCAGCACAGGGAAGTTCGGCACCCTCCACTTT. This translates into CASSTGKFGTLHF. This rearrangement joins TRBV9 to TRBJ1-6; a possible D gene is TRBD1 (6 bases). This CDR3 comprises 13 residues. The germline V gene encodes CDR1 SGDLS and CDR2 YYNGEE. V lost 4 bases, J lost 14 bases, and 16 bases lay in between.

This chain connects TRBV15 to TRBJ1-6; 7 bases match TRBD1. In germline, CDR1 is LNHNV, CDR2 YYDKDF (reference sequence). The V gene end was trimmed by 6 bases and the J gene end by 10 bases; junction bases not matched to a gene: 12. The CDR3 is made up of 15 amino acids. As DNA, the CDR3 is TGTGCCACCAGACGAGGGGGCGCGGAGAGGTCACCCCTCCACTTT. Translation: CATRRGGAERSPLHF.

This clone appeared a few times. The chain is built from TRBV3-1 (or the pseudogene TRBV3-2) and TRBJ1-4; 10 positions match TRBD1. CDR1 and CDR2 from the germline V gene are LGHDT and YNNKEL (reference sequence). The CDR3 has 16 residues. Losses at the gene ends were 4 bases for V and 5 bases for J; bases not matched to a gene: 7. CDR3 residues: CASSLRDRGDNEKLFF. DNA for the CDR3: TGTGCCAGCAGCCTCCGGGACAGGGGAGACAATGAAAAACTGTTTTTT.

The chain links TRBV6-5 to TRBJ2-7; D ambiguous. The V end lost 8 bases, the J end lost 2 bases, and 16 bases lay between the germline ends. The germline V gene encodes CDR1 MNHEY and CDR2 SVGAGI. CDR3 size: 14 residues. CDR3 bases: TGTGCCAGCTCCCCGTTCAAGTCTACCTACGAGCAGTACTTC. As protein: CASSPFKSTYEQYF.

This rearrangement joins TRBV3-1 (or the pseudogene TRBV3-2) to TRBJ2-2; the D gene is possibly TRBD2 (6 bases). Germline V lookup: CDR1 LGHDT, CDR2 YNNKEL (reference sequence). V lost 4 bases to trimming and J lost 2 bases, with 14 bases between them. This CDR3 is built from 16 residues. The CDR3 coding sequence is TGTGCCAGCAGCCGATCCCTGGGGACTAACACCGGGGAGCTGTTTTTT. Protein: CASSRSLGTNTGELFF.

V is TRBV5-1 and J is TRBJ2-5; D not resolved. The V and J ends lost 4 bases and 2 bases respectively, with 3 bases between them. The CDR3 is 11 amino acids. Germline assignment: CDR1 SGHRS and CDR2 YFSETQ. The CDR3 sequence: CASSPQETQYF. CDR3 coding DNA: TGCGCCAGCAGCCCACAAGAGACCCAGTACTTC.

This chain uses TRBV19 with TRBJ2-7; the match to TRBD1 covers 8 bases. The CDR3 sequence is 13 residues long. Germline lookup yields CDR1 LNHDA and CDR2 SQIVND (reference sequence). Trimming removed 8 bases from V and 0 bases from J; junction bases left unmatched: 3. Written as DNA, the CDR3 is TGTGCCAGTGGGGACAGGAGCTCCTACGAGCAGTACTTC. Amino acid sequence: CASGDRSSYEQYF.

With respect to this clone: A read error may produce the germline difference seen at one junction end. The genes are TRBV18 and TRBJ1-1, with D possibly TRBD1 on 5 matching bases. Germline V gene lookup returns CDR1 KGHSH and CDR2 LQKENI. CDR3 size: 14 residues. The CDR3 protein is CVSSLGVGGTEAFF. The CDR3 DNA sequence: TGTGTCAGCTCATTAGGAGTCGGGGGCACTGAAGCTTTCTTT.

CDR3 sequence (DNA): TGTGCCAGCAGTGAAAAAGGTGGACAGTTTAATGAAAAACTGTTTTTT. This translates into CASSEKGGQFNEKLFF. V gene TRBV25-1 combines with J gene TRBJ1-4; TRBD1 might be the D (6 bases). Looked up from germline, CDR1 is MGHDK and CDR2 is SYGVNS. Trimming removed 2 bases from V and 4 bases from J, with 14 bases in between. This CDR3 spans 16 amino acids.

The chain employs TRBV18 and TRBJ1-1; the match to TRBD1 covers 9 bases. V gave up 3 bases and J gave up 3 bases; unmatched junction bases: 5. The CDR3 totals 15 residues. From germline, CDR1 is KGHSH and CDR2 LQKENI. The CDR3 nucleotides are TGTGCCAGCTCACCCCGGACAGGGGTTGACACTGAAGCTTTCTTT. Its protein is CASSPRTGVDTEAFF.

The chain carries TRBV28 and TRBJ1-5; D gene uncertain. The V end was cut by 5 bases, the J end by 4 bases, with 9 bases between. CDR1 is MDHEN and CDR2 is SYDVKM in the germline V gene. The CDR3 is made up of 13 amino acids. The CDR3 bases are TGTGCCAGCAGTCGCGTAATTAATCAGCCCCAGCATTTT. It specifies CASSRVINQPQHF.

This chain uses TRBV4-2 with TRBJ2-5; 7 positions agree with TRBD2. Germline CDR1 is LGHNA and CDR2 is YNFKEQ. J was trimmed by 0 bases and V by 2 bases; bases with no gene match: 6. The CDR3 has 16 amino acids. CDR3 sequence: CASSQTHGTNQETQYF. The CDR3 DNA sequence: TGTGCCAGCAGCCAAACCCACGGGACTAACCAAGAGACCCAGTACTTC.

V usage is TRBV3-1 (or the pseudogene TRBV3-2) and J usage is TRBJ2-7; D is unclear. V lost 6 bases and J 4 bases, leaving 13 bases between the germline ends. The germline V gene encodes CDR1 LGHDT and CDR2 YNNKEL (reference sequence). The CDR3 is made up of 13 amino acids. CDR3 amino acids: CASSPMNGYEQYF. The CDR3, as DNA: TGTGCCAGCAGTCCCATGAACGGTTACGAGCAGTACTTC.

The chain combines TRBV21-1 with TRBJ1-2; the tabulated D call, TRBD1, remains unverified against the DNA. TRBV21-1 is described as a pseudogene. This CDR3 comprises 11 residues. As DNA, the CDR3 is TGTGCCAGCAGCAACAGGTATGGCTACACCTTC. Its translation is CASSNRYGYTF.

The rearrangement joins TRBV11-2 to TRBJ2-1; 8 bases match TRBD1. With 4 bases clipped from V and 4 bases from J, the junction kept 3 bases outside the gene matches. Germline V gives CDR1 SGHAT, CDR2 FQNNGV. The CDR3 spans 14 residues. The CDR3 reads CASSSDRVYNEQFF. CDR3 DNA sequence: TGTGCCAGCAGCTCGGACAGGGTTTACAATGAGCAGTTCTTC.

The V and J genes are TRBV11-2 and TRBJ1-1; the D is unclear. The CDR3 contains 15 residues. Germline V gives CDR1 SGHAT, CDR2 FQNNGV. V was trimmed by 4 bases and J by 0 bases, leaving 12 bases between them. The CDR3 spells CASSSSRHMNTEAFF. The CDR3, as DNA: TGTGCCAGCAGCTCCAGTAGACACATGAACACTGAAGCTTTCTTT.

This clone was picked up a small number of times. The chain uses TRBV6-1 and TRBJ2-1; TRBD2 matches 7 bases. This CDR3 comprises 17 residues. Unmatched junction bases numbered 5, after V lost 0 bases and J lost 0 bases. Germline CDR1 and CDR2: MNHNS and SASEGT. The CDR3 DNA is TGTGCCAGCAGTGAAGCTTTAGGGACTAACTCCTACAATGAGCAGTTCTTC. As protein: CASSEALGTNSYNEQFF.

V and J are TRBV12-5 and TRBJ2-1; D perhaps matches TRBD2 (7 bases). CDR3 length: 19 residues. Trimming left V 3 bases short and J 6 bases short, with 27 bases between. Germline CDR1 is LGHNT and CDR2 is FRNRAP. The CDR3 nucleotides are TGTGCTAGTGGTTTCTCAATCAAAGGGGGGAGGGGTTCTATCAATGAGCAGTTCTTC. It translates to CASGFSIKGGRGSINEQFF.

V usage is TRBV19 and J usage is TRBJ2-1; D is undetermined. The CDR3 has 13 residues. Germline V gene sequence: CDR1 LNHDA, CDR2 SQIVND (reference sequence). V was shortened by 8 bases and J by 1 base, with 9 bases between the two germline ends. The CDR3 DNA reads as TGTGCCAGTTTAGCCGTTTCCTACAATGAGCAGTTCTTC. Encoded protein: CASLAVSYNEQFF.

This clone has only a few counts. V usage is TRBV7-9 and J usage is TRBJ2-7, with 9 nucleotides matching TRBD2. The germline gives CDR1 SEHNR, CDR2 FQNEAQ (reference sequence). This CDR3 has 15 amino acids. V dropped 3 bases and J dropped 2; count of bases not matched to a gene: 5. The CDR3 protein is CASSLFSGSPYEQYF. In DNA, the CDR3 is TGTGCCAGCAGCTTGTTTAGCGGGAGTCCCTACGAGCAGTACTTC.